A single sample gave rise to the 26 T cell receptor beta chains below, sequenced in a study of shared clonotypes between healthy human individuals. Sequencing used immunoSEQ multiplex PCR; TCRdb keeps in-frame clones, though not all of them. There are 950,000 to 1,100,000 clones in the sample; roughly 70% occur only once, and approximately 1.5% lies in the top ten. Material for sequencing was memory CD4+ T cells sorted from blood. The subset was: CD45RA-negative fraction. These receptor sequences come from a man between 18 and 35 years old in good health.

The V call is TRBV4-1, the J call TRBJ1-2; 8 bases align to TRBD1. The J segment lost 3 bases and the V segment lost 4 bases, leaving 7 bases of the junction unmatched. CDR3 length: 15 residues. From germline, CDR1 is MGHRA and CDR2 YSYEKL. CDR3 nucleotide sequence: TGCGCCAGCAGCCCGACAGGGGATGCCCACTATGGCTACACCTTC. Its protein is CASSPTGDAHYGYTF.

Worth noting for this clone: The same CDR3 is also encoded by other DNA sequences in this sample. The chain couples TRBV30 to TRBJ1-1, with D hard to call. This CDR3 has 13 residues. Germline loops: CDR1 GTSNPN, CDR2 SVGIG (reference sequence). The V and J ends lost 1 base and 2 bases respectively, with 8 bases between them. The CDR3 loop reads CAWSASGNTEAFF. The CDR3 nucleotides read TGTGCCTGGAGTGCTTCGGGAAACACTGAAGCTTTCTTT.

The chain couples TRBV5-1 to TRBJ2-2; D not certain. The V gene lost 1 base and the J gene lost 7 bases, with 11 bases spanning the gap. This CDR3 region has 14 residues. Germline values: CDR1 SGHRS, CDR2 YFSETQ. The CDR3 reads CASSLWIPDGELFF. In DNA, the CDR3 is TGCGCCAGCAGCTTGTGGATCCCGGACGGGGAGCTGTTTTTT. Variable domain in full (rest from reference TRBV5-1 and TRBJ2-2): KAGVTQTPRYLIKTRGQQVTLSCSPISGHRSVSWYQQTPGQGLQFLFEYFSETQRNKGNFPGRFSGRQFSNSRSEMNVSTLELGDSALYLCASSLWIPDGELFFGEGSRLTVL.

In its sample, this clone was seen a few times. The V gene is TRBV10-3, the J gene TRBJ2-3; D perhaps matches TRBD2 (7 bases). Per the germline V gene, CDR1 is ENHRY and CDR2 is SYGVKD. V was trimmed by 4 bases and J by 1 base, leaving 12 bases between them. The CDR3 runs 15 residues. CDR3 sequence reads: CAISVRGGGTDTQYF. The CDR3 DNA is TGTGCCATCAGTGTACGAGGGGGGGGCACAGATACGCAGTATTTT.

The rearrangement joins TRBV6-1 to TRBJ2-7; D possibly corresponds to TRBD1 (5 bases). The CDR3 consists of 14 residues. Trimming shortened V by 1 base and J by 2 bases, and 9 bases separated the two germline ends. CDR1 and CDR2 (germline): MNHNS, SASEGT. CDR3 in amino acids: CASSEVGRAYEQYF. The CDR3 DNA sequence: TGTGCCAGCAGTGAAGTGGGGCGCGCCTACGAGCAGTACTTC.

CDR3 amino acids: CASSPSRETQYF. The CDR3 region has the DNA TGTGCCAGCAGCCCCAGTCGGGAGACCCAGTACTTC. The chain carries TRBV11-1 and TRBJ2-5; D gene ambiguous. Germline V CDR1 and CDR2: SGHAT, FQDESV (reference sequence). V was clipped by 5 bases and J by 5 bases, with 9 bases between them. This CDR3 contains 12 residues.

V and J are TRBV10-3 and TRBJ2-6; D might be TRBD1 or TRBD2, each matching 5 bases. The CDR3 spans 15 residues. The germline CDR1 and CDR2 sequences are ENHRY and SYGVKD. Trimming shortened V by 5 bases and J by 12 bases, and 20 bases separated the two germline ends. CDR3 region: CAISPTPGQGPVLTF. DNA of the CDR3: TGTGCCATCAGTCCAACCCCGGGGCAGGGCCCCGTCCTGACTTTC.

This clone occurred a few times. The rearrangement uses TRBV5-1 and TRBJ2-5; 12 bases align to TRBD2. V lost 4 bases to trimming and J lost 14 bases; unmatched junction nucleotides: 9. Germline CDR1 SGHRS, CDR2 YFSETQ. The length of the CDR3 is 13 residues. The CDR3 region has the DNA TGCGCCAGCAGCGAGGAGGCGACTAGCGGGAGATACTTC. Translating gives CASSEEATSGRYF.

V usage is TRBV2 and J usage is TRBJ1-2; D perhaps matches TRBD1 (5 bases). CDR3 length: 15 amino acids. V was shortened by 4 bases and J by 1 base, with 13 bases between the two germline ends. The germline V gene encodes CDR1 SNHLY and CDR2 FYNNEI. The CDR3 loop is CASSGPGPINYGYTF. The CDR3 nucleotides read TGTGCCAGCAGTGGACCGGGACCGATTAACTATGGCTACACCTTC. Full variable domain (rest looked up from reference TRBV2 and TRBJ1-2): EPEVTQTPSHQVTQMGQEVILRCVPISNHLYFYWYRQILGQKVEFLVSFYNNEISEKSEIFDDQFSVERPDGSNFTLKIRSTKLEDSAMYFCASSGPGPINYGYTFGSGTRLTVV.

This CDR3 reads CASRMGSHTDTQYF. The CDR3 DNA is TGTGCCAGTAGAATGGGCAGCCACACAGATACGCAGTATTTT. The rearrangement uses TRBV19 and TRBJ2-3; the D is unclear. The CDR3 contains 14 residues. Germline V CDR1 and CDR2: LNHDA, SQIVND (reference sequence). V gave up 6 bases and J gave up 2 bases, with 12 bases separating them. The full variable domain, its missing parts supplied by reference TRBV19 and TRBJ2-3, is DGGITQSPKYLFRKEGQNVTLSCEQNLNHDAMYWYRQDPGQGLRLIYYSQIVNDFQKGDIAEGYSVSREKKESFPLTVTSAQKNPTAFYLCASRMGSHTDTQYFGPGTRLTVL.

The rearrangement links TRBV10-3 to TRBJ2-7, with 9 nucleotides matching TRBD2. Trimming cost V 3 bases and J 6 bases; bases outside gene matches: 6. The CDR3 contains 14 residues. Germline V lookup: CDR1 ENHRY, CDR2 SYGVKD. The CDR3 DNA reads TGTGCCATCAGTGATTCAGGACTAGCGTCCGAGCAGTACTTC. Its protein is CAISDSGLASEQYF.

The CDR3 loop reads CATRLAETDTQYF. The CDR3 nucleotides are TGTGCCACCAGGTTGGCGGAGACAGATACGCAGTATTTT. The J gene is TRBJ2-3, the V gene TRBV2; D remains unclear. V was shortened by 10 bases and J by 3 bases, with 14 bases between the two germline ends. CDR3 size: 13 residues. Germline assignment: CDR1 SNHLY and CDR2 FYNNEI.

This clone was observed once. V usage is TRBV6-5 and J usage is TRBJ1-1; no reliable D call. The CDR3 runs 15 residues. V dropped 6 bases and J dropped 1 base, with 15 bases sitting between them. The V gene's germline CDR1 is MNHEY and CDR2 SVGAGI. This CDR3 reads CASSPGGRTNTEAFF. Here the CDR3 DNA reads TGTGCCAGCAGCCCAGGCGGACGGACGAACACTGAAGCTTTCTTT.

A few counts support this clone. The V gene is TRBV7-2, the J gene TRBJ2-1, with 8 bases matching TRBD1. The CDR3 is made up of 14 amino acids. Germline trimming cut 7 bases from V and 2 bases from J; bases unmatched to any gene: 4. In germline, CDR1 is SGHTA, CDR2 FQGNSA. The CDR3: CASTPGQAYNEQFF. In DNA form, the CDR3 reads TGTGCCAGCACTCCGGGACAGGCCTACAATGAGCAGTTCTTC.

The CDR3 nucleotides are TGCGCCAGCAGCCAAGCGAACAGGGAAGAGACCCAGTACTTC. Protein: CASSQANREETQYF. The rearrangement uses TRBV4-3 and TRBJ2-5; D may be TRBD1 (6 bases). V lost 1 base and J 3 bases, leaving 9 bases between the germline ends. The CDR3 has 14 residues. Germline V gene data show CDR1 as LGHNA and CDR2 as YSLEER.

This chain links TRBV6-1 with TRBJ1-1; no clear D gene. Germline V lookup: CDR1 MNHNS, CDR2 SASEGT. The germline V and J ends were trimmed by 8 bases and 2 bases, with 6 bases remaining between them. The CDR3 has 11 residues. Here the CDR3 reads CASPLNTEAFF. CDR3 sequence (DNA): TGTGCCAGCCCCTTAAACACTGAAGCTTTCTTT.

On this clone: With a much larger clone just one base away, this may be a read error. This rearrangement joins TRBV27 to TRBJ2-3; D is undetermined. The CDR3 extends over 11 amino acids. In germline, CDR1 is MNHEY, CDR2 SMNVEV (reference sequence). V lost 3 bases to trimming and J lost 6 bases, with 4 bases between them. The CDR3 DNA reads as TGTGCCAGCAGTTTCGGGGATACGCAGTATTTT. Translated, it gives CASSFGDTQYF.

V and J are TRBV10-3 and TRBJ1-1; 11 bases are shared with TRBD1. The length of the CDR3 is 14 residues. V shed 7 bases, J shed 4 bases, and the junction held 5 bases outside the gene matches. Germline V lookup: CDR1 ENHRY, CDR2 SYGVKD. CDR3 sequence reads: CAINRDRGVTEAFF. The CDR3 nucleotides are TGTGCCATCAACCGGGACAGGGGGGTCACTGAAGCTTTCTTT.

This clone was recorded a few times. This chain uses TRBV19 with TRBJ2-4; 9 bases agree with TRBD2. Trimming removed 5 bases from V and 6 bases from J; junction bases left unmatched: 14. This CDR3 has 17 amino acids. The germline CDR1 and CDR2 sequences are LNHDA and SQIVND (reference sequence). The DNA of the CDR3 is TGTGCCAGTAGTGGAGGTCTAGCGGGGTCTGGGGGAAACATTCAGTACTTC. It encodes CASSGGLAGSGGNIQYF.

The sample holds one count of this clone. The chain has TRBV6-1 and TRBJ1-2, with D uncertain. The germline V gene encodes CDR1 MNHNS and CDR2 SASEGT. The CDR3 sequence is 13 residues long. The V gene lost 7 bases and the J gene lost 5 bases, with 14 bases spanning the gap. CDR3 DNA sequence: TGTGCCAGCAACCCGACGGACTGGTATGGCTACACCTTC. Translation gives CASNPTDWYGYTF.

The chain recombines TRBV4-1 with TRBJ2-4, with 13 bases fitting TRBD2. The V gene end was trimmed by 0 bases and the J gene end by 1 base; junction bases not matched to a gene: 9. Germline V gene data show CDR1 as MGHRA and CDR2 as YSYEKL. The CDR3 is made up of 20 amino acids. For the CDR3, the DNA is TGCGCCAGCAGCCAAGATCGAACTAGCGGGGGGGCCGAGGCCAAAAACATTCAGTACTTC. It encodes CASSQDRTSGGAEAKNIQYF.

A remark on this clone: The sample contains more than one DNA sequence encoding this CDR3. This chain uses TRBV25-1 with TRBJ2-7; the D is unclear. V lost 1 base and J lost 1, with 8 bases in between. Germline V gene data show CDR1 as MGHDK and CDR2 as SYGVNS. The CDR3 loop spans 14 amino acids. The DNA of the CDR3 is TGTGCCAGCAGTGAATCCGGCAGGTCCTACGAGCAGTACTTC. This gives the protein CASSESGRSYEQYF.

This chain connects TRBV9 to TRBJ1-2; no reliable D call. This CDR3 has 11 residues. The V end lost 6 bases, the J end lost 7 bases, and 10 bases lay between the germline ends. Germline V gene data show CDR1 as SGDLS and CDR2 as YYNGEE. CDR3 region: CASKSGSGYTF. The CDR3 DNA sequence: TGTGCCAGCAAATCGGGATCTGGCTACACCTTC.

CDR3 sequence: CASSPGQGAKIETQYF. For the CDR3, the DNA is TGCGCCAGCAGCCCTGGACAGGGGGCGAAAATAGAGACCCAGTACTTC. The chain links TRBV5-1 to TRBJ2-5; 11 nucleotides line up with TRBD1. The junction had 9 bases not matched to a gene; V was cut back by 4 bases and J by 4 bases. The length of the CDR3 is 16 residues. Germline-derived CDR1 and CDR2 are SGHRS and YFSETQ.

The V call is TRBV6-1, the J call TRBJ1-4; TRBD1 is a possible D gene (5 bases). Germline V gives CDR1 MNHNS, CDR2 SASEGT. The CDR3 length is 15 residues. The germline V and J ends were trimmed by 8 bases and 8 bases, with 21 bases remaining between them. The CDR3 loop reads CASPPGGGFGEKLFF. The CDR3 DNA reads as TGTGCCAGCCCCCCGGGGGGGGGTTTCGGGGAAAAACTGTTTTTT.

This clone was seen only a few times. Written as DNA, the CDR3 is TGTGCCAGCAGCTTGGGGAGCGGGAGGGCCTACAATGAGCAGTTCTTC. This codes for CASSLGSGRAYNEQFF. This chain connects TRBV11-2 to TRBJ2-1; 10 bases match TRBD2. This CDR3 has 16 amino acids. The germline CDR1 and CDR2 sequences are SGHAT and FQNNGV. V shed 3 bases, J shed 2 bases, and the junction held 4 bases outside the gene matches.